This record looks at one T cell receptor (beta chain) sequence and its context. The antigen remains undetermined. CDR1 is SGHRS and CDR2 is YFSETQ in the germline V gene. The CDR3 has 16 residues. V shed 3 bases and J 0 bases; nucleotides not matched to a gene: 3. It was with 60 Vbeta and 13 Jbeta primers that the PCR ran. The method was immunoSEQ multiplex PCR; TCRdb's version includes in-frame clones alone and lacks a portion of them. The sample has 150,000 to 180,000 clones; around 82% are singletons. The entry originates in a study of cytomegalovirus exposure and HLA in healthy donors. Findings and caveats of the study: HLA restriction was apparent for most CMV-associated TCR beta chains in a later analysis.

The rearrangement links TRBV5-1 to TRBJ2-5; 12 bases are a match to TRBD2. Material: PBMCs. This TCR was recovered from a woman in her forties or fifties in good health and CMV-seropositive. CDR3 bases: TGCGCCAGCAGCTCAGGACTAGCGGGGTACCAAGAGACCCAGTACTTC. It is translated as CASSSGLAGYQETQYF.